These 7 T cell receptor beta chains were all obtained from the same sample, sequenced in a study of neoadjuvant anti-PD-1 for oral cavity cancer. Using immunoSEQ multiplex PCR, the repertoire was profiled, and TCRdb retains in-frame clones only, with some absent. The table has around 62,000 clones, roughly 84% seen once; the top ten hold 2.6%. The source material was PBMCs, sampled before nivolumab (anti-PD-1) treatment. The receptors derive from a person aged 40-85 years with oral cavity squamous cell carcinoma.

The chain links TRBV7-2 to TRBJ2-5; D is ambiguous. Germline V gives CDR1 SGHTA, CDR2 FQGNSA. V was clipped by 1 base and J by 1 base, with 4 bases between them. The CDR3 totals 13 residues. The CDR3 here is CASSLVFQETQYF. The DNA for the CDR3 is TGTGCCAGCAGCTTAGTATTCCAAGAGACCCAGTACTTC.

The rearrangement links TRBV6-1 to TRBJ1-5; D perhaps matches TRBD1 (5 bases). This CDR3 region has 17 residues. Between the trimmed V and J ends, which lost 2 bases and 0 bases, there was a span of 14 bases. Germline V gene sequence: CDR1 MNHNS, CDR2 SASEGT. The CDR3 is CASSERVGTNSNQPQHF. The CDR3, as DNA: TGTGCCAGCAGTGAAAGGGTGGGGACTAATAGCAATCAGCCCCAGCATTTT.

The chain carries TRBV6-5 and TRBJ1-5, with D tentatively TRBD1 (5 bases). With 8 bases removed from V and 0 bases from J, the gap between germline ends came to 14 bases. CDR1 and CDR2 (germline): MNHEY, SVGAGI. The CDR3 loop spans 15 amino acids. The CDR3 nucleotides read TGTGCCAGCTCGATTGGGGGGAATAGCAATCAGCCCCAGCATTTT. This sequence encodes CASSIGGNSNQPQHF.

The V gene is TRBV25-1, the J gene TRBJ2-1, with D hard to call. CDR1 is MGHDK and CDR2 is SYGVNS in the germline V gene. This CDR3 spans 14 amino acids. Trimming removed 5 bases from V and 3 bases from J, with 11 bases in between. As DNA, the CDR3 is TGTGCCAGCAGTCTTTCAGGCATCTACAATGAGCAGTTCTTC. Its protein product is CASSLSGIYNEQFF.

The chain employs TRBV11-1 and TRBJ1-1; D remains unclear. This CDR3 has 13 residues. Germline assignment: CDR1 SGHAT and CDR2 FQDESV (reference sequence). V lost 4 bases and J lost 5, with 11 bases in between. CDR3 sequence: CASSSMLATEAFF. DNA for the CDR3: TGTGCCAGCAGCTCGATGTTAGCGACTGAAGCTTTCTTT.

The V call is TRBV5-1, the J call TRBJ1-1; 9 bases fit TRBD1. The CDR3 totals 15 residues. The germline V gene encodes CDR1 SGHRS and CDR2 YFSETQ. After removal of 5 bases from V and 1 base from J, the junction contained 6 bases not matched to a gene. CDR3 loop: CASRETGGPNTEAFF. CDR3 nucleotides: TGCGCCAGCAGGGAGACAGGGGGACCGAACACTGAAGCTTTCTTT.

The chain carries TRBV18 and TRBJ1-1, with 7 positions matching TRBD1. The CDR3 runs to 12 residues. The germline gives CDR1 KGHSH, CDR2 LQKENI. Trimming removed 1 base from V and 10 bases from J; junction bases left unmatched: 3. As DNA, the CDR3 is TGTGCCAGCTCACCACTTAACAGGGGAGCTTTCTTT. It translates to CASSPLNRGAFF.